This entry lists 10 T cell receptor beta chains sequenced from one sample in a study of OX40 agonist ivuxolimab in advanced cancers. Using immunoSEQ multiplex PCR, the repertoire was profiled, and TCRdb retains in-frame clones only, with some absent. Of about 48,000 clones listed, around 90% are singletons. This material consisted of CD4+ or CD8+ T cells sorted from blood, taken in a trial of the OX40 agonist ivuxolimab. These receptors came from an adult with an advanced solid tumor such as melanoma, head and neck, liver or kidney cancer.

This clone was found a few times. The chain links TRBV6-4 to TRBJ2-2; a possible D gene is TRBD2 (6 bases). V dropped 3 bases and J dropped 3 bases, with 11 bases sitting between them. The CDR3 sequence is 15 residues long. CDR1 is MRHNA and CDR2 is SNTAGT in the germline V gene. In nucleotides, the CDR3 is TGTGCCAGCAGTGAGGGGGGATCGGACACCGGGGAGCTGTTTTTT. Its protein product is CASSEGGSDTGELFF.

The rearrangement joins TRBV7-8 to TRBJ2-5, with TRBD2 identical over 8 bases. Trimming removed 11 bases from V and 2 bases from J; junction bases left unmatched: 7. This CDR3 has 13 amino acids. Germline CDR1 is SGHVS and CDR2 is FQNEAQ. The CDR3 spells CAGSSGGQETQYF. CDR3 bases: TGTGCCGGCTCCAGCGGGGGTCAAGAGACCCAGTACTTC. The variable domain in full, completed from reference TRBV7-8 and TRBJ2-5, reads GAGVSQSPRYKVAKRGQDVALRCDPISGHVSLFWYQQALGQGPEFLTYFQNEAQLDKSGLPSDRFFAERPEGSVSTLKIQRTQQEDSAVYLCAGSSGGQETQYFGPGTRLLVL.

V and J are TRBV10-3 and TRBJ2-5; D uncertain. Trimming took 0 bases from V and 1 from J, leaving 15 bases between them. Germline V gene lookup returns CDR1 ENHRY and CDR2 SYGVKD. The CDR3 is 17 residues long. The CDR3 protein is CAISESGGSGVQETQYF. CDR3 DNA sequence: TGTGCCATCAGTGAGTCGGGCGGTAGTGGAGTCCAAGAGACCCAGTACTTC.

V gene TRBV7-9 combines with J gene TRBJ2-2, with 7 bases lining up with TRBD1. The CDR3 length is 14 residues. CDR1 and CDR2 from the germline V gene are SEHNR and FQNEAQ (reference sequence). The trim removed 5 bases at V and 6 bases at J, leaving 6 bases unmatched. The CDR3 sequence is CASSQTGKAGELFF. The CDR3 DNA reads TGTGCCAGCAGCCAGACAGGGAAAGCCGGGGAGCTGTTTTTT. Full variable domain (rest looked up from reference TRBV7-9 and TRBJ2-2): DTGVSQNPRHKITKRGQNVTFRCDPISEHNRLYWYRQTLGQGPEFLTYFQNEAQLEKSRLLSDRFSAERPKGSFSTLEIQRTEQGDSAMYLCASSQTGKAGELFFGEGSRLTVL.

The CDR3 is CASSDNSGNTIYF. The CDR3, as DNA: TGTGCCAGCAGCGATAACTCTGGAAACACCATATATTTT. The chain recombines TRBV28 with TRBJ1-3, with D unresolved. V lost 6 bases and J lost 0, with 6 bases in between. Germline CDR1 is MDHEN and CDR2 is SYDVKM. This CDR3 is built from 13 residues. Using reference TRBV28 and TRBJ1-3 for the parts outside the CDR3, the full variable domain is DVKVTQSSRYLVKRTGEKVFLECVQDMDHENMFWYRQDPGLGLRLIYFSYDVKMKEKGDIPEGYSVSREKKERFSLILESASTNQTSMYLCASSDNSGNTIYFGEGSWLTVV.

This clone was counted once. V usage is TRBV5-4 and J usage is TRBJ1-2; tentatively, D is TRBD1 (6 bases). This CDR3 spans 12 amino acids. Germline-derived CDR1 and CDR2 are SGHNT and YYREEE (reference sequence). Trimming removed 4 bases from V and 6 bases from J, with 10 bases in between. CDR3 region: CASSDTGNGYTF. CDR3 sequence (DNA): TGTGCCAGCAGCGATACAGGGAATGGCTACACCTTC. Full variable domain (outside the CDR3, taken from reference TRBV5-4 and TRBJ1-2): ETGVTQSPTHLIKTRGQQVTLRCSSQSGHNTVSWYQQALGQGPQFIFQYYREEENGRGNFPPRFSGLQFPNYSSELNVNALELDDSALYLCASSDTGNGYTFGSGTRLTVV.

The chain couples TRBV6-1 to TRBJ1-5; D not certain. The CDR3 length is 15 residues. The ends were cut back, 7 bases at V and 2 bases at J, with 15 bases in the middle. Germline CDR1 reads MNHNS; CDR2 reads SASEGT. CDR3 in DNA: TGTGCCAGCAATATTTTAAGAGGAGGCAATCAGCCCCAGCATTTT. Translated, it gives CASNILRGGNQPQHF.

The genes are TRBV10-1 and TRBJ1-1; D may be TRBD1 (5 bases). Germline CDR1 WNHNN, CDR2 SYGVQD (reference sequence). The V and J ends lost 3 bases and 0 bases respectively, with 8 bases between them. The CDR3 is made up of 14 amino acids. CDR3 sequence reads: CASSDSGMNTEAFF. The CDR3 DNA reads TGCGCCAGCAGTGATTCAGGGATGAACACTGAAGCTTTCTTT.

The chain couples TRBV28 to TRBJ2-2; no clear D. This CDR3 is built from 12 residues. V gave up 5 bases and J gave up 3 bases, with 4 bases separating them. In germline, CDR1 is MDHEN, CDR2 SYDVKM. CDR3 in amino acids: CASSPYTGELFF. Here the CDR3 DNA reads TGTGCCAGCAGTCCGTACACCGGGGAGCTGTTTTTT.

The chain links TRBV4-1 to TRBJ2-1; a possible D gene is TRBD1 (7 bases). V was trimmed by 10 bases and J by 4 bases, leaving 8 bases between them. Germline CDR1 and CDR2: MGHRA and YSYEKL. The CDR3 runs 11 residues. The CDR3 DNA is TGCGCCACAGGGGGGTACAATGAGCAGTTCTTC. The encoded protein is CATGGYNEQFF.